This TCR beta chain emerged from a study of identical twins listed by TCRdb under 2016. Turning to the overall study: To test whether fetal clonotypes persist, the study used deep sequencing on TCR alpha and beta repertoires from monozygotic twins, unrelated adults of various ages, and cord blood. To rule out contamination, the twin experiments were replicated at different times with different library preparation protocols. Paper-wide results and their limitations: Zero-insertion analyses could be partly confounded by invariant T cells such as MAIT and iNKT, though diverse VJ usage argued against such confounding for most clonotypes. In beta out-of-frame sequences, excess twin sharing was weaker, because having fewer shared sequences lowered the signal-to-noise ratio. Abundant cord blood beta clonotypes carried fewer insertions; young adult naive repertoires showed a weaker similar trend, while memory repertoires showed none. Compared with coincidental sharing between unrelated individuals, out-of-frame TCR alpha sequences shared between twins had an excess of sequences with low generation probability. In monozygotic twins, recombination models systematically underestimated out-of-frame TCR alpha sharing, but the models matched the sharing seen between unrelated individuals. Because the same donors could not be followed over many years, conclusions were based on cross-sectional statistical analysis.

The library was made by 5' RACE. Sequencing was carried out with an Illumina HiSeq 2000. A universal primer binding site was added through template switching, and the final cDNA carried a unique molecular identifier so that TCR cDNA molecules could be counted accurately. Specific primers in the conserved constant-segment region were used to synthesize first-strand cDNA for the TCR alpha and beta chains. To control for contamination, every cDNA library carried two barcodes: a SMART-Mk sample barcode plus Illumina barcodes. TruSeq adapter sequences, together with Illumina sample barcodes, were added in two successive PCR steps. TCR alpha and beta cDNA libraries were sequenced on the Illumina HiSeq platform with custom primers. The published analysis was carried out like this. MiGEC processed the raw reads to extract unique molecular identifiers, while MiXCR was used to determine the CDR3 positions. Recombination models were inferred per individual with the repgenHMM and IGoR tools using an EM algorithm. The tcR package in R was used for shared clonotype analysis, with sharing normalized by the product of cloneset sizes. To study raw recombination without the effects of thymic and clonal selection, out-of-frame nonproductive sequences were analyzed. TCRdb reanalyzed the raw reads on its own, using fastp at Q25 for trimming and MiXCR for clone calling, and kept in-frame beta chains. Rows with one shared CDR3 protein collapse into an entry with the most common genes and DNA. TCRdb, not the authors, supplied the V and J calls. A total of around 490,000 distinct CDR3 sequences appear in this sample, approximately 20% of them only once. 0.48% of the sample comes from the top ten.

This clonotype was seen a few times. Which antigen it targets is not known. There are no base qualities to consult, and no much larger clone falls within one base. Every donor in the study was a healthy Caucasian. Three pairs of female monozygotic twins, all aged about 18 to 29 years, were included in the twin cohort. Positive isolation kits from Invitrogen were used to isolate the CD4+ and CD8+ T cell populations. The same data also went into a second study, on yellow fever vaccine responses in identical twins. From that second study: The authors reported that the T cell response to vaccination in identical twins appeared partly convergent and partly personalized. The study precisely tracked vaccine-responding T cell clones in identical twins.

The sequenced material came from CD4+ T cells sorted from blood. This clonotype originated in a woman between 18 and 30 years old in good health.

The CDR3 reads CASRTGRDRGDEQFF. The nucleotide sequence reads TGTGCCAGCAGAACGGGTCGGGACAGGGGCGATGAGCAGTTCTTC. This sequence uses TRBV12-3 or TRBV12-4 and TRBJ2-1; TRBD1 agrees with 10 junctional bases. Trimming takes 6 bases off V and 8 bases off J; junction bases not matched to a gene: 10. Including cysteine and phenylalanine, the CDR3 has 15 amino acids. Solely the CDR3 DNA is kept, with 45 bases framed from the first base.